The table lists the clone carrying this T cell receptor beta chain with a few counts. The sample comes from a study of shared clonotypes between healthy human individuals. V gave up 3 bases and J gave up 3 bases, with 14 bases separating them. The CDR3 is 14 amino acids. Germline assignment: CDR1 SQVTM and CDR2 ANQGSEA. Sequencing used immunoSEQ multiplex PCR; TCRdb keeps in-frame clones, though not all of them. This sample has around 1,000,000 clones, with 70% to 80% found just once. The source of this sequence is a man aged 18-30 years in good health. Some clones in this sample may be carry-over from other donors' samples. The material sequenced was memory CD4+ T cells from PBMCs. Stated subset: CD45RA-negative fraction. The V call is TRBV29-1, the J call TRBJ1-1, with unresolved D. The CDR3 sequence: CSVEGSGGYTEAFF. As DNA, the CDR3 is TGCAGCGTTGAGGGGTCGGGAGGGTACACTGAAGCTTTCTTT.